This TCR beta chain was identified in a study of blood T cell repertoires in COVID-19. Study-level background: Sites across the United States, Italy and Spain contributed samples from acute and convalescent COVID-19. The cDNA or gDNA used as material had been derived from T cells, B-cell-depleted T cells, or PBMCs.

Points on this clone: Other DNA variants within this sample encode the same CDR3.

Study processing details: Amplifying reference gene primers gave estimates of nucleated cell counts. TCRdb's copy holds only in-frame clones and misses some; the assay was immunoSEQ multiplex PCR. That table gives V, J and clone size, and the DNA gave D and trimming. The data contain roughly 87,000 clones, approximately 79% of them singletons. Sequencing was done on a sample of peripheral blood. The sequence was collected from a woman of 80 years or more with acute or convalescent COVID-19.

The CDR3 nucleotides are TGTGCCAGCAGCTTTAGAGGGGGCACTGAAGCTTTCTTT. Amino acid sequence: CASSFRGGTEAFF. The chain is built from TRBV7-2 and TRBJ1-1, with D perhaps matching TRBD1 (6 bases). Trimming cost V 3 bases and J 4 bases, with 9 bases left between them. Looked up from germline, CDR1 is SGHTA and CDR2 is FQGNSA. This CDR3 region has 13 residues.